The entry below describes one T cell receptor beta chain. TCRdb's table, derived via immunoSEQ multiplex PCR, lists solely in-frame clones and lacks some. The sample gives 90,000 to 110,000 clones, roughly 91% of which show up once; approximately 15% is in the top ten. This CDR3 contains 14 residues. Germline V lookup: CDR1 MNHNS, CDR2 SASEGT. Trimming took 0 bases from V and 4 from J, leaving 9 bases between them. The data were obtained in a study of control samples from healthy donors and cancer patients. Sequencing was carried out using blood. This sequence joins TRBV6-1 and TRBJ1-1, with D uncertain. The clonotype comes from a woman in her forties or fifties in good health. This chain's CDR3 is CASSEAGRSTEAFF. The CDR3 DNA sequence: TGTGCCAGCAGTGAAGCGGGCAGGTCCACTGAAGCTTTCTTT.